The clone carrying this TCR beta chain has ten or more counts. Its specificity is not known. This record belongs to a study of CD8 T cells in ankylosing spondylitis. Broader study findings: It appeared that ankylosing spondylitis blood was characterized by a TCR beta motif of seven or eight highly homologous variants.

5'-RACE, quantitative and with molecular barcodes, yielded the TCR beta libraries. MiXCR was run by TCRdb on the 5' RACE reads, yielding one entry per CDR3 protein. The sample carries around 490,000 distinct CDR3 sequences, 5.3% recorded once. Germline values: CDR1 SQVTM, CDR2 ANQGSEA. The CDR3 length is 14 residues. Trimming pared 6 bases from V and 1 base from J, leaving 13 bases between. The specimen sequenced was blood, either unsorted or a sorted T cell fraction (not recorded which). The receptor was derived from a male donor with ankylosing spondylitis. The chain uses TRBV29-1 and TRBJ2-1; a weak D match, TRBD2 (6 bases). Here the CDR3 DNA reads TGCAGCGTGTCCGGGACTCTATCCTACAATGAGCAGTTCTTC. Translation: CSVSGTLSYNEQFF.